This is a list of T cell receptor beta chains from one sample in a study of post-analysis software for immune sequencing data. TCRdb re-derived calls from the PCR reads in MiXCR, one entry per CDR3 protein. The data show hundreds of thousands of distinct CDR3 sequences, 30% seen once. The sequenced material came from blood. The receptors stem from a girl aged 5 to 17 with multiple sclerosis. Each CDR3 is given without its conserved first and last residue. The order of the fields is V gene, CDR3 protein.

V gene: TRBV7-2
CDR3 protein: ASSQQWTSTDTQY

V gene: TRBV7-9
CDR3 protein: ASSSTGGLNTGERF

V gene: TRBV12-3/TRBV12-4
CDR3 protein: ASSPTHQGTGELF

V gene: TRBV29-1
CDR3 protein: SVETGEGETQY

V gene: TRBV20-1
CDR3 protein: SATTTDTQY

V gene: TRBV6-5
CDR3 protein: ASSRSGSSYNERF

V gene: TRBV20-1
CDR3 protein: SAPSRQQETQY

V gene: TRBV12-3/TRBV12-4
CDR3 protein: ASSLIGETQY

V gene: TRBV9
CDR3 protein: ASSVRAGGTYNEQY

V gene: TRBV6-2/TRBV6-3
CDR3 protein: ASILTRGRRGNEQY

V gene: TRBV5-1
CDR3 protein: ASSPDAGGLGSYT

V gene: TRBV7-9
CDR3 protein: ASSPPGTSGYEQY

V gene: TRBV6-1
CDR3 protein: ASRSGGEYNEQF

V gene: TRBV29-1
CDR3 protein: SGGGETQY

V gene: TRBV29-1
CDR3 protein: SVSHPGTGASYEQY

V gene: TRBV18
CDR3 protein: ASSPGTPSYEQY

V gene: TRBV5-1
CDR3 protein: ASSEEQGTWSPLH

V gene: TRBV4-1
CDR3 protein: ASSQEASGGRTDTQY

V gene: TRBV7-2
CDR3 protein: ASSFISGSDEQY

V gene: TRBV13
CDR3 protein: ASSFGTSGGPTDTQY

V gene: TRBV7-2
CDR3 protein: ASSPRGGQGTQY

V gene: TRBV25-1
CDR3 protein: ASSEGFRVGNGYT